This passage covers 12 T cell receptor beta chains from one sample sequenced in a study of control samples from healthy donors and cancer patients. Some clones are missing from TCRdb's copy, which holds only in-frame ones; the method was immunoSEQ multiplex PCR. The sample lists 180,000 or so clones, 85% to 95% occurring once. Material: blood. Every receptor here comes from a woman aged 60-75 years in good health.

V is TRBV7-2 and J is TRBJ1-3; D may be TRBD1 (5 bases). CDR3 length: 15 amino acids. V lost 8 bases and J 3 bases, leaving 17 bases between the germline ends. Germline CDR1 SGHTA, CDR2 FQGNSA. In nucleotides, the CDR3 is TGTGCCAGCGAGGTGGGGCCCTTATTTGGAAACACCATATATTTT. As protein: CASEVGPLFGNTIYF.

The J gene is TRBJ2-5, the V gene TRBV5-1, with TRBD2 matching over 9 bases. The germline V gene has CDR1 SGHRS and CDR2 YFSETQ. Trimming took 0 bases from V and 7 from J; bases not matched to a gene: 7. The CDR3 covers 15 residues. The CDR3 region is CASSLGVAGVGTQYF. In DNA form, the CDR3 reads TGCGCCAGCAGCTTGGGCGTAGCGGGGGTCGGGACCCAGTACTTC.

The rearrangement uses TRBV29-1 and TRBJ2-7, with 9 nucleotides matching TRBD2. The V gene's germline CDR1 is SQVTM and CDR2 ANQGSEA. The ends lost 3 bases at V and 0 bases at J; junction bases unmatched: 0. CDR3 size: 13 residues. CDR3 protein: CSVETSGSYEQYF. The CDR3, as DNA: TGCAGCGTTGAGACTAGCGGCTCCTACGAGCAGTACTTC.

The chain recombines TRBV19 with TRBJ1-5; 7 bases are a match to TRBD1. V was pared by 7 bases and J by 3 bases, with 3 bases of the junction left unmatched. This CDR3 has 13 residues. The germline CDR1 and CDR2 sequences are LNHDA and SQIVND (reference sequence). CDR3 sequence: CASIQGSNQPQHF. DNA for the CDR3: TGTGCCAGTATACAGGGGTCCAATCAGCCCCAGCATTTT.

This chain links TRBV7-9 with TRBJ1-4; D is unclear. Trimming removed 3 bases from V and 4 bases from J, with 9 bases in between. This CDR3 has 14 residues. The germline V gene encodes CDR1 SEHNR and CDR2 FQNEAQ (reference sequence). CDR3 DNA sequence: TGTGCCAGCAGCTTGTCGGGCCATAATGAAAAACTGTTTTTT. Encoded protein: CASSLSGHNEKLFF. Supplemented by reference TRBV7-9 and TRBJ1-4, the full variable domain reads DTGVSQNPRHKITKRGQNVTFRCDPISEHNRLYWYRQTLGQGPEFLTYFQNEAQLEKSRLLSDRFSAERPKGSFSTLEIQRTEQGDSAMYLCASSLSGHNEKLFFGSGTQLSVL.

This clone has only a few counts. The V call is TRBV4-1, the J call TRBJ2-2; TRBD1 agrees at 7 bases. Germline CDR1 is MGHRA and CDR2 is YSYEKL. This CDR3 comprises 15 residues. V dropped 1 base and J dropped 5; count of bases not matched to a gene: 4. For the CDR3, the DNA is TGCGCCAGCAGCCAAGGACAGGGTAGGACCGGGGAGCTGTTTTTT. It yields the protein CASSQGQGRTGELFF.

This clone was seen a single time. Other nucleotide sequences from this sample produce the same CDR3. V usage is TRBV7-2 and J usage is TRBJ2-6, with no clear D. Trimming shortened V by 5 bases and J by 2 bases, and 16 bases separated the two germline ends. Germline CDR1 reads SGHTA; CDR2 reads FQGNSA. This CDR3 is 17 amino acids long. The CDR3 loop is CASSQAPGRPGANVLTF. The DNA for the CDR3 is TGTGCCAGCAGCCAGGCCCCCGGGCGCCCTGGGGCCAACGTCCTGACTTTC. The whole variable domain, remainder taken from reference TRBV7-2 and TRBJ2-6, is GAGVSQSPSNKVTEKGKDVELRCDPISGHTALYWYRQSLGQGLEFLIYFQGNSAPDKSGLPSDRFSAERTGGSVSTLTIQRTQQEDSAVYLCASSQAPGRPGANVLTFGAGSRLTVL.

The chain uses TRBV3-1 (or the pseudogene TRBV3-2) and TRBJ2-1; no definite D call. Germline V CDR1 and CDR2: LGHDT, YNNKEL (reference sequence). The CDR3 is made up of 13 amino acids. V was shortened by 0 bases and J by 8 bases, with 8 bases between the two germline ends. Written as DNA, the CDR3 is TGTGCCAGCAGCCAAGATCGCTGGGATGAGCAGTTCTTC. This codes for CASSQDRWDEQFF.

The chain has TRBV6-6 and TRBJ1-6; a weak D match, TRBD1 (6 bases). This CDR3 contains 12 residues. The V gene lost 2 bases and the J gene lost 10 bases, with 6 bases spanning the gap. Germline CDR1 is MNHNY and CDR2 is SVGAGI (reference sequence). This CDR3 is CASSYGGSPLHF. For the CDR3, the DNA is TGTGCCAGCAGTTACGGGGGCTCACCCCTCCACTTT.

The CDR3 DNA reads TGTGCTAGTGCCTTGGACATGAACACTGAAGCTTTCTTT. Translated, it gives CASALDMNTEAFF. The chain is built from TRBV12-5 and TRBJ1-1, with a weak D call TRBD1 (5 bases). The CDR3 is made up of 13 amino acids. Germline CDR1 is LGHNT and CDR2 is FRNRAP. Trimming removed 7 bases at V and 0 bases at J, with 9 bases between.

V usage is TRBV19 and J usage is TRBJ1-2; 7 positions agree with TRBD1. The trim removed 5 bases at V and 5 bases at J, leaving 8 bases unmatched. The germline V gene encodes CDR1 LNHDA and CDR2 SQIVND (reference sequence). This CDR3 region has 14 residues. The CDR3 region has the DNA TGTGCCAGTAGTCCACAACAGGGGCCTTATGGCTACACCTTC. Protein product: CASSPQQGPYGYTF.

This clone has more than one count but fewer than ten. V is TRBV19 and J is TRBJ1-6; the D is unclear. The CDR3 extends over 14 amino acids. V lost 7 bases and J 6 bases, leaving 13 bases between the germline ends. From germline, CDR1 is LNHDA and CDR2 SQIVND (reference sequence). CDR3 in amino acids: CASTPRVGNSPLHF. In nucleotides, the CDR3 is TGTGCCAGTACCCCCCGGGTGGGTAATTCACCCCTCCACTTT.